These 28 T cell receptor beta chains came from one sample sequenced in a study of monozygotic twins with inflammatory bowel disease. Reanalyzing the 5' RACE reads, TCRdb keeps one entry per CDR3 protein, without DNA. In total, the table holds fewer than 550,000 distinct CDR3 sequences. Sequences were obtained from blood. These receptors came from a human donor with ulcerative colitis or Crohn's disease, or a healthy co-twin of an affected twin (not recorded which).

The chain links TRBV5-8 to TRBJ1-6. The germline CDR1 and CDR2 sequences are SGHTS and YDEGEE. The CDR3 totals 16 residues. CDR3 residues: CASSLEEGLGNSPLHF.

V and J are TRBV5-1 and TRBJ1-2; TCRdb's D gene call, TRBD1, goes unchecked for lack of DNA. The CDR3 is 14 residues long. CDR1 is SGHRS, CDR2 YFSETQ, per germline. The CDR3 spells CASSYNPGTASYTF. Variable domain in full (rest from reference TRBV5-1 and TRBJ1-2): KAGVTQTPRYLIKTRGQQVTLSCSPISGHRSVSWYQQTPGQGLQFLFEYFSETQRNKGNFPGRFSGRQFSNSRSEMNVSTLELGDSALYLCASSYNPGTASYTFGSGTRLTVV.

The rearrangement joins TRBV7-9 to TRBJ2-1; the TRBD2 assignment by TCRdb is unverifiable without DNA. This CDR3 contains 16 residues. Germline CDR1 SEHNR, CDR2 FQNEAQ (reference sequence). The CDR3 is CASSPSGRGPHNEQFF.

This chain links TRBV5-1 with TRBJ2-5; no DNA is available, so the TRBD2 call from TCRdb remains unchecked. This CDR3 contains 14 residues. Germline lookup yields CDR1 SGHRS and CDR2 YFSETQ. CDR3 sequence: CASSLYGSGETQYF.

The genes are TRBV12-3 or TRBV12-4 and TRBJ2-7; TCRdb's assignment of TRBD1 cannot be checked, as there is no DNA. The CDR3 covers 14 residues. CDR3 amino acids: CASSRTYRRHEQYF.

This chain uses TRBV11-1 with TRBJ2-6; TCRdb returns TRBD1, unconfirmable since there is no DNA. Germline CDR1 is SGHAT and CDR2 is FQDESV (reference sequence). The CDR3 runs 19 residues. The CDR3 loop is CASSSGTGNPRSGANVLTF.

The rearrangement uses TRBV4-1 and TRBJ1-3. CDR3 size: 15 residues. Looked up from germline, CDR1 is MGHRA and CDR2 is YSYEKL. CDR3 sequence reads: CDSSLYQWAGNTIYF.

The V and J genes are TRBV5-1 and TRBJ1-4; the TRBD1 assignment by TCRdb is unverifiable without DNA. The CDR3 covers 16 residues. Germline CDR1 SGHRS, CDR2 YFSETQ. The chain's CDR3 is CASSRGGEGANEKPFF.

J is TRBJ2-2 and V is TRBV4-3. The CDR3 runs 15 residues. Germline CDR1 is LGHNA and CDR2 is YSLEER. CDR3 sequence reads: CASSQGSGNTGELFF.

The V call is TRBV6-5, the J call TRBJ1-1; lacking DNA, the TRBD1 call made by TCRdb goes unchecked. Germline CDR1 and CDR2: MNHEY and SVGAGI. CDR3 size: 15 residues. The CDR3 sequence is CASSLGGLTRTEAFF.

The chain couples TRBV6-5 to TRBJ1-2; checking the TCRdb D call of TRBD1 is not possible without DNA. The CDR3 is made up of 11 amino acids. Germline loops: CDR1 MNHEY, CDR2 SVGAGI. The CDR3 region is CATQGAIGYTF.

V usage is TRBV5-1 and J usage is TRBJ1-5. CDR3 length: 15 amino acids. Per germline, CDR1 SGHRS and CDR2 YFSETQ. The CDR3 sequence is CASSFGDVGNQPQHF.

CDR3 in amino acids: CSAKTGGPYEQYF. The J gene is TRBJ2-7, the V gene TRBV20-1; TCRdb's D call, TRBD1, is unchecked because there is no DNA. Looked up from germline, CDR1 is DFQATT and CDR2 is SNEGSKA (reference sequence). The CDR3 is made up of 13 amino acids.

The chain is built from TRBV12-3 or TRBV12-4 and TRBJ1-1. The CDR3 spans 14 residues. The CDR3 loop reads CASSLASRNTEAFF.

This chain's CDR3 is CAIRDSEGSPLHF. The V call is TRBV10-3, the J call TRBJ1-6. The germline V gene has CDR1 ENHRY and CDR2 SYGVKD. CDR3 length: 13 residues.

CDR3 sequence reads: CATWDSNQKTQYF. This sequence joins TRBV10-3 and TRBJ2-5; TCRdb names TRBD1, which stays unverified in the absence of DNA. Germline V gene data show CDR1 as ENHRY and CDR2 as SYGVKD. The CDR3 totals 13 residues.

This chain connects TRBV4-3 to TRBJ1-1. This CDR3 spans 17 amino acids. CDR1 and CDR2 from the germline V gene are LGHNA and YSLEER. The CDR3 region is CASSQDGSRTVNTEAFF.

This chain joins TRBV11-3 and TRBJ1-1. Germline loops: CDR1 SGHNT, CDR2 YENEEA. This CDR3 is 18 amino acids long. The CDR3 loop reads CASSLVLWRALMNTEAFF.

The chain has TRBV11-2 and TRBJ2-4. CDR3 size: 15 residues. Germline lookup yields CDR1 SGHAT and CDR2 FQNNGV. CDR3 region: CASSQAGLAKNIQYF.

The rearrangement uses TRBV7-2 and TRBJ2-7; TCRdb reports TRBD1, a call that lacks DNA to check it against. Germline lookup yields CDR1 SGHTA and CDR2 FQGNSA. The CDR3 has 14 residues. CDR3 amino acids: CASSPSTVPIEQYF.

The chain joins TRBV20-1 to TRBJ2-7; the TRBD1 assignment by TCRdb is unverifiable without DNA. The CDR3 has 13 residues. CDR1 and CDR2 from the germline V gene are DFQATT and SNEGSKA (reference sequence). This CDR3 is CSASGLGGSEQYF.

The J gene is TRBJ2-5, the V gene TRBV18; lacking DNA, the TRBD2 call made by TCRdb goes unchecked. This CDR3 spans 16 amino acids. CDR1 is KGHSH, CDR2 LQKENI, per germline. The CDR3 region is CASSPEHRAAQETQYF.

The gene calls are TRBV15 and TRBJ2-3; without DNA, the TCRdb call of TRBD2 cannot be checked. In germline, CDR1 is LNHNV, CDR2 YYDKDF (reference sequence). The CDR3 extends over 16 amino acids. CDR3 in amino acids: CATSRAAGGLTDTQYF.

The chain combines TRBV10-3 with TRBJ1-2; TCRdb's D call, TRBD1, is unchecked because there is no DNA. Germline loops: CDR1 ENHRY, CDR2 SYGVKD. There are 13 residues in the CDR3. This CDR3 reads CAITEDRNYGYTF.

The gene calls are TRBV15 and TRBJ2-1. This CDR3 has 16 residues. Germline V gene sequence: CDR1 LNHNV, CDR2 YYDKDF (reference sequence). CDR3: CATSRSQGLVYNEQFF.

V usage is TRBV20-1 and J usage is TRBJ2-1; TCRdb lists TRBD2, though no DNA is available to test this call. The CDR3 loop spans 13 amino acids. Per the germline V gene, CDR1 is DFQATT and CDR2 is SNEGSKA (reference sequence). CDR3 amino acids: CSTRQAVGNEQFF.

This chain uses TRBV14 with TRBJ2-1; TCRdb outputs TRBD2, but without DNA this stays unchecked. Germline-derived CDR1 and CDR2 are SGHDN and FVKESK. The CDR3 extends over 16 amino acids. The CDR3 protein is CASSPLTSGGYNEQFF.

The J gene is TRBJ2-1, the V gene TRBV2; TCRdb returns TRBD1, unconfirmable since there is no DNA. CDR1 SNHLY and CDR2 FYNNEI come from the germline V gene. The CDR3 is 12 residues long. The CDR3 sequence: CASSPDRGEQFF.